This T cell receptor beta chain was recorded in a study of CD8 T cells in ankylosing spondylitis. This CDR3 spans 14 amino acids. Germline loops: CDR1 MNHNS, CDR2 SASEGT. V was shortened by 5 bases and J by 6 bases, with 14 bases between the two germline ends. This clonotype was recorded many times. TCRdb called the 5' RACE reads again in MiXCR, with one record for every CDR3 protein. The table lists around 140,000 distinct CDR3 sequences, 9.5% to 12% of them singletons. The TCR originated in a female donor with ankylosing spondylitis or in good health (not recorded which). V gene TRBV6-1 combines with J gene TRBJ1-5; D perhaps matches TRBD1 (5 bases). Sequenced: blood, either unsorted or a sorted T cell fraction (not recorded which). The CDR3 DNA sequence: TGTGCCAGCAGTCTTGCGGGGGTTAGTCAGCCCCAGCATTTT. Its translation is CASSLAGVSQPQHF.